Listed below are T cell receptor beta chains from one sample, sequenced in a study of T cell responses to AZD1222 COVID-19 vaccine. Repertoires were generated with immunoSEQ multiplex PCR, while TCRdb's copy carries only in-frame clones and drops some. The table has more than 120,000 clones, approximately 89% seen once. Sequenced here: peripheral blood, sampled 28 days after the second AZD1222 dose. These receptors all stem from an adult who received the AZD1222 COVID-19 vaccine. The CDR3 runs from the conserved cysteine through the conserved F or W. The D gene is left open where the match is weak. A row's size may be missing; if present it is once, few, many or a size class.

v_gene,d_gene,j_gene,abundance,CDR3nt,CDR3aa
TRBV11-2,-,TRBJ2-5,-,TGTGCCAGCAGCTTCTGGGGAGAGACCCAGTACTTC,CASSFWGETQYF
TRBV10-3,TRBD2,TRBJ2-5,-,TGTGCCATCAGTGATTCAACTAGCGGAGAGACCCAGTACTTC,CAISDSTSGETQYF
TRBV6-5,-,TRBJ1-5,-,TGTGCCAGCAGTTACTCGAGCAGGGACAATCAGCCCCAGCATTTT,CASSYSSRDNQPQHF
TRBV11-3,-,TRBJ2-3,-,TGTGCCAGCAGCTTTGCCAGGGGTACAGGGACCGCAGATACGCAGTATTTT,CASSFARGTGTADTQYF
TRBV18,TRBD2,TRBJ2-7,-,TGTGCCAGCTCACCAGCCGGGGGGGGTTTGATATACGAGCAGTACTTC,CASSPAGGGLIYEQYF
TRBV21-1,-,TRBJ2-1,-,TGTGCCAGCAGCTACTGGTTCCGGGACCCTTATGGGGTCGGTGAGCAGTTCTTC,CASSYWFRDPYGVGEQFF
TRBV19,-,TRBJ2-1,-,TGTGCCAGTAGTGCCCGCCCTACAGGGATCCCCTACAATGAGCAGTTCTTC,CASSARPTGIPYNEQFF
TRBV19,-,TRBJ1-3,-,TGTGCCAGTAGTATTTTTCTTGGACAACGCTCTGGAAACACCATATATTTT,CASSIFLGQRSGNTIYF
TRBV5-6,-,TRBJ2-1,-,TGTGCCAGCAGCCCCCGAGTGGGGCAGATCTACAATGAGCAGTTCTTC,CASSPRVGQIYNEQFF
TRBV7-3,TRBD2,TRBJ2-1,-,TGTGCCAGCAGCGCCTATAGCGGGAGAGTGGGCAATGAGCAGTTCTTC,CASSAYSGRVGNEQFF
TRBV10-3,-,TRBJ1-2,-,TGTGCCAAATCGGACAATATTAACTATGGCTACACCTTC,CAKSDNINYGYTF
TRBV11-2,TRBD1,TRBJ2-5,-,TGTGCCAGCAGCCCGGGACAGGGAAGAGGAAAGTACCAAGAGACCCAGTACTTC,CASSPGQGRGKYQETQYF
TRBV28,-,TRBJ1-2,-,TGTGCCAGCAGTATAAGGAACAACCATGGCTACACCTTC,CASSIRNNHGYTF
TRBV7-9,-,TRBJ1-2,few,TGTGCCAGCAGCTTAGACGGTGCCGGGGCTAACTATGGCTACACCTTC,CASSLDGAGANYGYTF
TRBV18,-,TRBJ1-2,-,TGTGCCAGCTCAGGAGGGTCGGGGTTCGACTATGGCTACACCTTC,CASSGGSGFDYGYTF
TRBV6-6,-,TRBJ1-3,-,TGTGCCAGCAGTCAGCGCCGATCCAGGTTTTCTGGAAACACCATATATTTT,CASSQRRSRFSGNTIYF
TRBV9,-,TRBJ1-3,-,TGTGCCAGCAGCGTAGCCCCGCAGGGTGGAAACACCATATATTTT,CASSVAPQGGNTIYF
TRBV10-3,-,TRBJ2-1,-,TGTGCCATCAGTGAGTCGACTCAGGCCGAAAACCGGGGGTTCTTC,CAISESTQAENRGFF
TRBV11-3,TRBD2,TRBJ2-2,-,TGTGCCAGCAGCTCTAGCGGTATCACCGGGGAGCTGTTTTTT,CASSSSGITGELFF
TRBV11-2,-,TRBJ1-2,-,TGTGCCAGCAGCCCGGACGGAGCCGTCAACTATGGCTACACCTTC,CASSPDGAVNYGYTF
TRBV30,-,TRBJ1-1,-,TGTGCCTGGGGTTTAGGGGGGAACACTGAAGCTTTCTTT,CAWGLGGNTEAFF
TRBV7-2,TRBD1,TRBJ2-7,-,TGTGCCAGCAGCCGTGACAGGGTCACCTACGAGCAGTACTTC,CASSRDRVTYEQYF
TRBV30,-,TRBJ2-7,-,TGTGCCTGGAGGCATGGGGGGCTAGCGGCCTACGAGCAGTACTTC,CAWRHGGLAAYEQYF
TRBV18,-,TRBJ1-5,-,TGTGCCAGCTCCGACACCAGCGGAGGGGGCAATCAGCCCCAGCATTTT,CASSDTSGGGNQPQHF